These 23 T cell receptor beta chains originate from one sample sequenced in a study of CD8+ T cells in alopecia areata. The sample's treatment: oral pan-JAK inhibitor, 5-10 mg twice daily. RNA was isolated and reverse transcribed to cDNA, the sequencing template. Repertoires were generated with immunoSEQ multiplex PCR, while TCRdb's copy carries only in-frame clones and drops some. The table records about 190,000 clones, over 55% of them present only once. The sequenced sample was CD4+ T cells sorted from blood, obtained at week 24, from a patient treated with tofacitinib. The receptors originated from a human donor with alopecia areata.

This clone has a handful of counts. This chain joins TRBV10-2 and TRBJ1-6; 8 bases are shared with TRBD1. V lost 6 bases and J lost 8; bases outside the gene matches: 0. The CDR3 sequence is 12 residues long. The V gene's germline CDR1 is WSHSY and CDR2 SAAADI. CDR3 residues: CASRTGDSPLHF. The CDR3 DNA follows: TGCGCCAGCAGGACAGGGGATTCACCCCTCCACTTT.

This clone was seen a handful of times. This chain links TRBV29-1 with TRBJ2-3; 7 bases agree with TRBD2. The CDR3 is made up of 14 amino acids. Trimming took 4 bases from V and 3 from J; bases not matched to a gene: 7. The germline gives CDR1 SQVTM, CDR2 ANQGSEA. CDR3 amino acids: CSVVTGGNTDTQYF. DNA of the CDR3: TGCAGCGTTGTCACGGGGGGAAATACAGATACGCAGTATTTT.

The chain combines TRBV18 with TRBJ2-6; the D is unclear. The CDR3 consists of 17 residues. Germline CDR1 is KGHSH and CDR2 is LQKENI. V shed 0 bases and J shed 0 bases, with 9 bases lying between them. CDR3 loop: CASSPPVLASGANVLTF. The CDR3 DNA sequence: TGTGCCAGCTCACCACCCGTTTTGGCCTCTGGGGCCAACGTCCTGACTTTC.

The chain has TRBV29-1 and TRBJ2-7, with D perhaps assigned TRBD1 or TRBD2 (6 bases each). The germline CDR1 and CDR2 sequences are SQVTM and ANQGSEA. This CDR3 comprises 11 residues. With 7 bases removed from V and 3 bases from J, the gap between germline ends came to 10 bases. As DNA, the CDR3 is TGCAGCGCCGAGGGGGGCTACGAGCAGTACTTC. Its translation is CSAEGGYEQYF.

This clone was recorded a few times. The chain recombines TRBV29-1 with TRBJ1-2; maybe TRBD1 (6 bases). Germline assignment: CDR1 SQVTM and CDR2 ANQGSEA. V lost 7 bases and J 6 bases, leaving 15 bases between the germline ends. The CDR3 runs to 12 residues. CDR3 residues: CSGGHSGHGYTF. The CDR3 region has the DNA TGCAGCGGGGGACACTCGGGTCATGGCTACACCTTC.

The chain carries TRBV19 and TRBJ2-2; D may be TRBD1 or TRBD2 (6 bases each). The CDR3 spans 16 residues. Trimming removed 4 bases from V and 4 bases from J, with 16 bases in between. Germline V gene sequence: CDR1 LNHDA, CDR2 SQIVND (reference sequence). The CDR3 region has the DNA TGTGCCAGTAGTACCGGGGGCACCTTTGGCACCGGGGAGCTGTTTTTT. Amino acid sequence: CASSTGGTFGTGELFF. The full variable domain, rest sourced from reference TRBV19 and TRBJ2-2, is DGGITQSPKYLFRKEGQNVTLSCEQNLNHDAMYWYRQDPGQGLRLIYYSQIVNDFQKGDIAEGYSVSREKKESFPLTVTSAQKNPTAFYLCASSTGGTFGTGELFFGEGSRLTVL.

This clone turned up a few times. The chain is built from TRBV29-1 and TRBJ2-5; D may be TRBD1 or TRBD2 (5 bases each). CDR1 and CDR2 from the germline V gene are SQVTM and ANQGSEA. Deletions cut 8 bases from V and 4 bases from J, with 23 bases between. The CDR3 runs to 15 residues. CDR3 sequence: CSSKRAEGFGETQYF. The CDR3 nucleotides are TGCAGCTCAAAGCGCGCTGAGGGGTTCGGAGAGACCCAGTACTTC.

The gene calls are TRBV14 and TRBJ2-5; D is possibly TRBD1 or TRBD2 (5 bases each). The V end lost 6 bases, the J end lost 4 bases, and 9 bases lay between the germline ends. Germline V gives CDR1 SGHDN, CDR2 FVKESK. The CDR3 sequence is 12 residues long. The CDR3 DNA is TGTGCCAGCAGTCGGGACCTAGAGACCCAGTACTTC. This encodes CASSRDLETQYF. Full variable domain (rest looked up from reference TRBV14 and TRBJ2-5): EAGVTQFPSHSVIEKGQTVTLRCDPISGHDNLYWYRRVMGKEIKFLLHFVKESKQDESGMPNNRFLAERTGGTYSTLKVQPAELEDSGVYFCASSRDLETQYFGPGTRLLVL.

V gene TRBV5-6 combines with J gene TRBJ2-2; a weak D match, TRBD2 (5 bases). CDR1 is SGHDT and CDR2 is YYEEEE in the germline V gene. V gave up 4 bases and J gave up 5 bases, with 12 bases separating them. This CDR3 is built from 14 residues. CDR3: CASSPAGVTGELFF. CDR3 coding DNA: TGTGCCAGCAGCCCCGCCGGGGTAACCGGGGAGCTGTTTTTT.

The V and J genes are TRBV29-1 and TRBJ2-7; perhaps TRBD2 as D (7 bases). The germline V gene has CDR1 SQVTM and CDR2 ANQGSEA. The CDR3 runs to 14 residues. The germline V and J ends were trimmed by 3 bases and 1 base, with 13 bases remaining between them. CDR3 in DNA: TGCAGCGTTGATACAGGGAGGGGATCCTACGAGCAGTACTTC. This codes for CSVDTGRGSYEQYF.

V is TRBV15 and J is TRBJ2-5, with D hard to call. V shed 6 bases and J shed 1 base, with 15 bases lying between them. This CDR3 is 15 amino acids long. Per the germline V gene, CDR1 is LNHNV and CDR2 is YYDKDF (reference sequence). The CDR3 region is CATRPALGRQETQYF. CDR3 nucleotide sequence: TGTGCCACCAGACCAGCCCTAGGTCGCCAAGAGACCCAGTACTTC.

V usage is TRBV5-6 and J usage is TRBJ2-2, with 9 bases aligning to TRBD1. V lost 3 bases to trimming and J lost 4 bases; unmatched junction nucleotides: 13. Germline CDR1 and CDR2: SGHDT and YYEEEE. This CDR3 contains 18 residues. CDR3: CASSSALEGQGFTGELFF. CDR3 DNA: TGTGCCAGCAGCTCGGCCCTAGAGGGACAGGGATTCACCGGGGAGCTGTTTTTT.

The chain has TRBV7-2 and TRBJ1-2; 10 positions match TRBD1. Germline V CDR1 and CDR2: SGHTA, FQGNSA. The CDR3 is 17 residues long. J gave up 2 bases and V 5 bases, and 11 bases lay outside the gene matches. CDR3 loop: CASSPGTGVRGNYGYTF. CDR3 nucleotide sequence: TGTGCCAGCAGCCCCGGGACAGGGGTGCGAGGGAACTATGGCTACACCTTC.

The table lists this clone with a few counts. The gene calls are TRBV13 and TRBJ2-3, with a possible D match to TRBD2 (6 bases). Trimming shortened V by 2 bases and J by 6 bases, and 9 bases separated the two germline ends. The CDR3 consists of 13 residues. CDR1 PRHDT and CDR2 FYEKMQ come from the germline V gene (reference sequence). The CDR3 protein is CASSLRGLDTQYF. DNA of the CDR3: TGTGCCAGCAGCTTACGGGGGTTGGATACGCAGTATTTT.

This clone was seen more than once but under ten times. The CDR3 loop reads CSVQGTTNEKLFF. Written as DNA, the CDR3 is TGCAGCGTACAGGGAACTACTAATGAAAAACTGTTTTTT. The chain carries TRBV29-1 and TRBJ1-4; D is perhaps TRBD1 (6 bases). In germline, CDR1 is SQVTM, CDR2 ANQGSEA. V was trimmed by 6 bases and J by 2 bases, leaving 10 bases between them. The CDR3 covers 13 residues.

This clone was observed at least ten times. This chain connects TRBV14 to TRBJ2-1; a weak D match, TRBD1 (6 bases). CDR1 and CDR2 from the germline V gene are SGHDN and FVKESK. V lost 1 base and J 15 bases, leaving 16 bases between the germline ends. This CDR3 region has 13 residues. The CDR3 sequence: CASSQVRTDPGFF. As DNA, the CDR3 is TGTGCCAGCAGCCAAGTCAGGACAGATCCGGGGTTCTTC.

This clone has a handful of counts. This chain connects TRBV10-3 to TRBJ1-1, with a tentative D call TRBD1 (5 bases). Trimming took off 6 bases at V and 0 bases at J, with 8 bases between the two ends. Germline V lookup: CDR1 ENHRY, CDR2 SYGVKD. The CDR3 consists of 13 residues. The CDR3 protein is CAIRTGLNTEAFF. The CDR3 DNA reads TGTGCCATCAGAACGGGACTGAACACTGAAGCTTTCTTT.

This clone has a handful of counts. Other DNA sequences of this sample code for an identical CDR3. The chain has TRBV30 and TRBJ2-2; the D is unclear. This CDR3 region has 13 residues. V was cut by 1 base and J by 1 base, with 4 bases left in between. Germline CDR1 is GTSNPN and CDR2 is SVGIG (reference sequence). The CDR3 sequence: CAWSGRNTGELFF. Written as DNA, the CDR3 is TGTGCCTGGAGTGGAAGGAACACCGGGGAGCTGTTTTTT.

The CDR3 spells CAWGEGTGERGYTF. The CDR3 DNA sequence: TGTGCCTGGGGTGAGGGGACAGGGGAGCGTGGCTACACCTTC. The rearrangement links TRBV30 to TRBJ1-2; 10 bases align to TRBD1. The CDR3 length is 14 residues. From germline, CDR1 is GTSNPN and CDR2 SVGIG (reference sequence). J gave up 7 bases and V 5 bases, and 10 bases lay outside the gene matches.

CDR3 sequence: CASSFQGATSGQPQHF. CDR3 DNA: TGTGCCAGCAGCTTTCAGGGGGCGACCTCTGGGCAGCCCCAGCATTTT. The chain combines TRBV7-2 with TRBJ1-5; 8 nucleotides line up with TRBD1. Per the germline V gene, CDR1 is SGHTA and CDR2 is FQGNSA. The CDR3 is 16 amino acids. V lost 3 bases and J lost 7; bases outside the gene matches: 11.

This chain uses TRBV5-1 with TRBJ1-6; D is undetermined. Per germline, CDR1 SGHRS and CDR2 YFSETQ. The V end lost 1 base, the J end lost 6 bases, and 11 bases lay between the germline ends. The CDR3 covers 15 residues. The CDR3 loop is CASSLSRLSNSPLHF. CDR3 coding DNA: TGCGCCAGCAGCTTGAGTCGGCTGAGTAATTCACCCCTCCACTTT.

The rearrangement links TRBV30 to TRBJ1-2; 7 bases fit TRBD1. The germline V gene has CDR1 GTSNPN and CDR2 SVGIG (reference sequence). Trimming took 6 bases from V and 0 from J; bases not matched to a gene: 4. CDR3 length equals 13 residues. CDR3 amino acids: CACQTGTNYGYTF. CDR3 nucleotides: TGTGCCTGCCAGACAGGGACTAACTATGGCTACACCTTC.

This clone was counted a few times. The chain carries TRBV7-3 and TRBJ2-2; D remains ambiguous. Germline-derived CDR1 and CDR2 are SGHTA and FQGTGA. V was trimmed by 8 bases and J by 1 base, leaving 5 bases between them. This CDR3 is built from 12 residues. DNA of the CDR3: TGTGCCAGCGGCAGGAACACCGGGGAGCTGTTTTTT. This encodes CASGRNTGELFF. The whole variable domain, filled in from reference TRBV7-3 and TRBJ2-2, reads GAGVSQTPSNKVTEKGKYVELRCDPISGHTALYWYRQSLGQGPEFLIYFQGTGAADDSGLPNDRFFAVRPEGSVSTLKIQRTERGDSAVYLCASGRNTGELFFGEGSRLTVL.